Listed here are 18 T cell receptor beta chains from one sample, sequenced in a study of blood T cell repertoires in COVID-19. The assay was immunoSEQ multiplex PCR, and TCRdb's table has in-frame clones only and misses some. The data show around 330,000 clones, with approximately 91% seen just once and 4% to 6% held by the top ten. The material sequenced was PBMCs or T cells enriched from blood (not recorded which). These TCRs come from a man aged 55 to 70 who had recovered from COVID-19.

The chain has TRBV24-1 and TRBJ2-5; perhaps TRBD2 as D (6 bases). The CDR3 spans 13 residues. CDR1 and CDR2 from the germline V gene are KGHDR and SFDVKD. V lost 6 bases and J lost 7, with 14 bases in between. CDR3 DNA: TGTGCCACCAGTATAAACCTGGGGGGGACCCAGTACTTC. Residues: CATSINLGGTQYF.

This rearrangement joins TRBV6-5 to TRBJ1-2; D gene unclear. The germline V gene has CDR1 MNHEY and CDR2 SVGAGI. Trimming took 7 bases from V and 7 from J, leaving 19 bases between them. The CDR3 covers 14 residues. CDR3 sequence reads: CASTPAPGGPGYTF. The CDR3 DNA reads TGTGCCAGCACCCCCGCGCCAGGAGGGCCTGGCTACACCTTC.

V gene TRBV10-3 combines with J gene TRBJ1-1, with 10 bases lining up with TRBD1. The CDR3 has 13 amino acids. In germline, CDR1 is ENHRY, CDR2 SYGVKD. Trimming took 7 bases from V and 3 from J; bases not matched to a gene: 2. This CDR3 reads CAIKGTGDTEAFF. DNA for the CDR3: TGTGCCATCAAAGGGACAGGGGACACTGAAGCTTTCTTT.

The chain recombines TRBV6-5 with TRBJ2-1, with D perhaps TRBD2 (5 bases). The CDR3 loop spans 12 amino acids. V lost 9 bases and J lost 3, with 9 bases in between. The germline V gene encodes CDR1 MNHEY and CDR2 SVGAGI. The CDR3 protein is CASTGVYNEQFF. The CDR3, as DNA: TGTGCCAGTACCGGGGTCTACAATGAGCAGTTCTTC.

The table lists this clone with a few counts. This CDR3 is CASSRAGSTYNEQFF. The CDR3 DNA sequence: TGTGCCAGCAGTCGGGCGGGAAGCACCTACAATGAGCAGTTCTTC. The V and J genes are TRBV28 and TRBJ2-1; TRBD2 might be the D (6 bases). CDR3 length: 15 amino acids. V lost 5 bases to trimming and J lost 2 bases, with 13 bases between them. Germline CDR1 MDHEN, CDR2 SYDVKM.

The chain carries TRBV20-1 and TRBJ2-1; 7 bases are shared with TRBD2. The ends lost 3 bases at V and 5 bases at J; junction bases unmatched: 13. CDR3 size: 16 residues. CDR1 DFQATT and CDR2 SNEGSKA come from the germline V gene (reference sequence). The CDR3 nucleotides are TGCAGTGCTAGTGTTATAGCGGGCTGGGGTCACAATGAGCAGTTCTTC. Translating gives CSASVIAGWGHNEQFF.

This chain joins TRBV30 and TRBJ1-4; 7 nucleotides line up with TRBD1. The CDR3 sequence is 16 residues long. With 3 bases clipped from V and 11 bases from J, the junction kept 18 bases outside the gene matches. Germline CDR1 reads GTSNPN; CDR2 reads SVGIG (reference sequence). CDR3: CAWSPNDRARGGKLFF. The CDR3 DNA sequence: TGTGCCTGGAGCCCAAATGACAGGGCGCGGGGGGGGAAACTGTTTTTT.

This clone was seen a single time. CDR3 coding DNA: TGTGCCAGCAGTTTAGAACAGGGTAACACTGAAGCTTTCTTT. This codes for CASSLEQGNTEAFF. The chain recombines TRBV28 with TRBJ1-1; D may be TRBD1 (6 bases). The germline V gene encodes CDR1 MDHEN and CDR2 SYDVKM. The CDR3 consists of 14 residues. With 2 bases removed from V and 2 bases from J, the gap between germline ends came to 9 bases. Together with reference TRBV28 and TRBJ1-1, the CDR3 gives the full variable domain: DVKVTQSSRYLVKRTGEKVFLECVQDMDHENMFWYRQDPGLGLRLIYFSYDVKMKEKGDIPEGYSVSREKKERFSLILESASTNQTSMYLCASSLEQGNTEAFFGQGTRLTVV.

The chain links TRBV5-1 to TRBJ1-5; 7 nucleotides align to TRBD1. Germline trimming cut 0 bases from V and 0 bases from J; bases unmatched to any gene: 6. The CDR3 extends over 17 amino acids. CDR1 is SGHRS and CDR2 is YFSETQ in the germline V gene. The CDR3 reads CASSLGDSAYSNQPQHF. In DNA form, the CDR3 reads TGCGCCAGCAGCTTGGGGGACAGCGCATATAGCAATCAGCCCCAGCATTTT.

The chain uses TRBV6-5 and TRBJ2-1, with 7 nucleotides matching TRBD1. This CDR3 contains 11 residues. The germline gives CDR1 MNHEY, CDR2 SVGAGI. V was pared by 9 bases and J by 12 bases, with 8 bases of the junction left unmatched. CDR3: CASTTGAVQFF. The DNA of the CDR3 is TGTGCCAGTACTACAGGGGCTGTGCAGTTCTTC.

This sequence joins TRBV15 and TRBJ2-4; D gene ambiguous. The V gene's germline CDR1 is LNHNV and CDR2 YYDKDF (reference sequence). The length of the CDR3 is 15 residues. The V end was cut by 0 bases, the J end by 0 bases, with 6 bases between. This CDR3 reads CATSRDYLAKNIQYF. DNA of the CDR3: TGTGCCACCAGCAGAGATTATTTAGCCAAAAACATTCAGTACTTC.

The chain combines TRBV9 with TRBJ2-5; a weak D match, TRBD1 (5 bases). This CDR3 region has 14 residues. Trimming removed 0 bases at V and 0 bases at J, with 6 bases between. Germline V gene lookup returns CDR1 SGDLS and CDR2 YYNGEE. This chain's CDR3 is CASSVGGYQETQYF. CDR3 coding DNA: TGTGCCAGCAGCGTAGGGGGCTACCAAGAGACCCAGTACTTC. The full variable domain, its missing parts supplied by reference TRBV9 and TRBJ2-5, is DSGVTQTPKHLITATGQRVTLRCSPRSGDLSVYWYQQSLDQGLQFLIQYYNGEERAKGNILERFSAQQFPDLHSELNLSSLELGDSALYFCASSVGGYQETQYFGPGTRLLVL.

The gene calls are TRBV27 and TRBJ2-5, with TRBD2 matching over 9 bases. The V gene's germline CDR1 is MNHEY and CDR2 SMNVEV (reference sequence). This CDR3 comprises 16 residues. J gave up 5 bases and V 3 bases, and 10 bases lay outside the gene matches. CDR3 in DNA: TGTGCCAGCAGTTTTATTAGCGGGAGATTAACGGAGACCCAGTACTTC. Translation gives CASSFISGRLTETQYF.

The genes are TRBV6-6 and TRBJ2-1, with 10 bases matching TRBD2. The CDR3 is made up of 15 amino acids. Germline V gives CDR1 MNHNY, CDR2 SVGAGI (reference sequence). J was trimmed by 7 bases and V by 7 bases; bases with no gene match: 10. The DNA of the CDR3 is TGTGCCAGCAACCGAGCGGGAGGGCCTGTGAATGAGCAGTTCTTC. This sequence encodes CASNRAGGPVNEQFF.

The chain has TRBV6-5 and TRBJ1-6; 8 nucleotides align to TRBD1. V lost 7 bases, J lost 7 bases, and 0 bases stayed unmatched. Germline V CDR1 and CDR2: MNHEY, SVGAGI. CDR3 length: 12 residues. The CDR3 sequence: CASNRGNSPLHF. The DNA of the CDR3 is TGTGCCAGCAACAGGGGGAATTCACCCCTCCACTTT.

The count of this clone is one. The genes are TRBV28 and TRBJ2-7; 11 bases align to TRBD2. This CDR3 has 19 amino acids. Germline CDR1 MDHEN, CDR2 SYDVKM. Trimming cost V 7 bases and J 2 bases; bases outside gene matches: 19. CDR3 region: CASKGTVPGPSGGTYEQYF. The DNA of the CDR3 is TGTGCCAGCAAAGGGACAGTTCCGGGGCCTAGCGGGGGGACCTACGAGCAGTACTTC.

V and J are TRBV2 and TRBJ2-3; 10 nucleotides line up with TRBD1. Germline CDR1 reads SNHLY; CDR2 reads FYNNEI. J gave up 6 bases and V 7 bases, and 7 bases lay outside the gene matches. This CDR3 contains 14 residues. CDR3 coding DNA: TGTGCCAGCATCGGCGGACAGGGGGTTGATACGCAGTATTTT. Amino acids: CASIGGQGVDTQYF.

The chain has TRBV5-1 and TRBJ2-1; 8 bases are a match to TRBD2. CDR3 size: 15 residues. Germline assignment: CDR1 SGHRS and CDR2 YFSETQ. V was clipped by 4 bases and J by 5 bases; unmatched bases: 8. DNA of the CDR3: TGCGCCAGCAGCGCGAAAGCGGGAGATCACAATGAGCAGTTCTTC. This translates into CASSAKAGDHNEQFF.